The 18 T cell receptor beta chains below were found in one sample sequenced in a study of beta chain features in type 1 diabetes. The authors reverse transcribed all of the isolated RNA, so sequencing captured expressed TCRB transcripts. Method: immunoSEQ multiplex PCR; TCRdb's copy keeps in-frame clones and lacks some. The repertoire holds about 160,000 clones, 6% to 9% seen once, with under 0.55% in the top ten. Their specific antigens are unknown. Broader study findings: A moderate, significant TCRB CDR3 shortening appeared in type 1 diabetes across four CD4+ subsets.

Sequencing input: central memory CD4+ T cells from blood. The receptors come from a man younger than 30 with type 1 diabetes.

The gene calls are TRBV5-1 and TRBJ2-1; D is perhaps TRBD1 (5 bases). The CDR3 has 15 amino acids. Germline values: CDR1 SGHRS, CDR2 YFSETQ. The ends were cut back, 0 bases at V and 4 bases at J, with 11 bases in the middle. The CDR3, as DNA: TGCGCCAGCAGCTTGGGGATTGGGGCTTACAATGAGCAGTTCTTC. Encoded protein: CASSLGIGAYNEQFF.

Ten or more counts support this clone. The genes are TRBV11-2 and TRBJ2-5; D may be TRBD1 (5 bases). Between the trimmed V and J ends, which lost 5 bases and 2 bases, there was a span of 12 bases. There are 14 residues in the CDR3. Germline V gives CDR1 SGHAT, CDR2 FQNNGV. DNA of the CDR3: TGTGCCAGCAGCCCCAGCAGGGCTCAAGAGACCCAGTACTTC. It is translated as CASSPSRAQETQYF.

This clone has only a few counts. The gene calls are TRBV18 and TRBJ2-1; weak D call: TRBD1 (6 bases). The CDR3 is 14 amino acids. The V end was cut by 3 bases, the J end by 8 bases, with 14 bases between. The germline V gene has CDR1 KGHSH and CDR2 LQKENI. CDR3 sequence (DNA): TGTGCCAGCTCACCGGAACAGGGAGCCCATGAGCAGTTCTTC. Protein product: CASSPEQGAHEQFF.

This rearrangement joins TRBV7-9 to TRBJ1-5; D call uncertain. Germline loops: CDR1 SEHNR, CDR2 FQNEAQ (reference sequence). V lost 8 bases and J lost 3, with 8 bases in between. This CDR3 has 12 amino acids. CDR3 loop: CASGEVNQPQHF. Written as DNA, the CDR3 is TGTGCCAGCGGCGAGGTCAATCAGCCCCAGCATTTT.

This clone was recorded a few times. The same CDR3 arises from other DNA sequences in this sample as well. The V gene is TRBV29-1, the J gene TRBJ1-2, with a weak D call TRBD1 (6 bases). This CDR3 spans 14 amino acids. Germline CDR1 is SQVTM and CDR2 is ANQGSEA. Trimming stripped 1 base from V and 2 bases from J, with 11 bases between. The CDR3 is CSVEGRGLNYGYTF. CDR3 nucleotides: TGCAGCGTTGAAGGCAGGGGCCTGAACTATGGCTACACCTTC.

The chain carries TRBV12-2 and TRBJ2-7; the listed D gene, TRBD2, was not tested against the DNA. TRBV12-2 is labeled a pseudogene. This CDR3 has 15 residues. The CDR3 spells CASRLIVPSAYEQYF. Written as DNA, the CDR3 is TGTGCAAGTCGGCTTATCGTCCCCTCGGCCTACGAGCAGTACTTC.

The V gene is TRBV10-3, the J gene TRBJ2-7; 11 bases map to TRBD2. CDR1 ENHRY and CDR2 SYGVKD come from the germline V gene. The ends lost 2 bases at V and 3 bases at J; junction bases unmatched: 3. CDR3 length equals 15 residues. The CDR3 reads CAISEGGTSGYEQYF. The CDR3 nucleotides read TGTGCCATCAGTGAGGGAGGGACTAGCGGCTACGAGCAGTACTTC.

This clone came up a few times. V is TRBV29-1 and J is TRBJ1-5; 7 bases fit TRBD1. The CDR3 runs to 14 residues. Germline V gene sequence: CDR1 SQVTM, CDR2 ANQGSEA. After removal of 7 bases from V and 0 bases from J, the junction contained 6 bases not matched to a gene. CDR3 nucleotide sequence: TGCAGCGCAACGACAGGGAATAGCAATCAGCCCCAGCATTTT. This codes for CSATTGNSNQPQHF.

This chain links TRBV11-2 with TRBJ2-3, with D possibly matching TRBD1 (5 bases). V lost 3 bases and J 3 bases, leaving 16 bases between the germline ends. Looked up from germline, CDR1 is SGHAT and CDR2 is FQNNGV. The CDR3 has 16 residues. The CDR3 nucleotides are TGTGCCAGCAGCTTTTTGCAGGGAAGGGTAACAGATACGCAGTATTTT. This sequence encodes CASSFLQGRVTDTQYF.

This clone was counted only a few times. The V call is TRBV6-6, the J call TRBJ2-7; D gene uncertain. The germline V and J ends were trimmed by 2 bases and 3 bases, with 8 bases remaining between them. Germline assignment: CDR1 MNHNY and CDR2 SVGAGI (reference sequence). The CDR3 loop spans 13 amino acids. In DNA, the CDR3 is TGTGCCAGCAGTTACCAAGGCGGCTACGAGCAGTACTTC. Protein product: CASSYQGGYEQYF.

This clone has more than one count but fewer than ten. The chain combines TRBV30 with TRBJ1-5; D unresolved. Trimming took off 0 bases at V and 5 bases at J, with 8 bases between the two ends. The germline V gene encodes CDR1 GTSNPN and CDR2 SVGIG (reference sequence). This CDR3 region has 13 residues. CDR3 protein: CAWSVLTDQPQHF. The CDR3 region has the DNA TGTGCCTGGAGTGTACTTACGGATCAGCCCCAGCATTTT.

The V call is TRBV10-2, the J call TRBJ1-5, with 9 bases aligning to TRBD1. The V segment lost 6 bases and the J segment 5 bases; nucleotides outside the gene matches: 5. There are 14 residues in the CDR3. Germline V CDR1 and CDR2: WSHSY, SAAADI. The CDR3 is CASRRQGDDQPQHF. The CDR3 region has the DNA TGCGCCAGCAGGCGACAGGGGGATGATCAGCCCCAGCATTTT.

J is TRBJ1-1 and V is TRBV7-9; TRBD1 matches at 7 bases. Looked up from germline, CDR1 is SEHNR and CDR2 is FQNEAQ (reference sequence). The CDR3 contains 15 residues. Unmatched junction bases numbered 3, after V lost 1 base and J lost 1 base. The CDR3 loop is CASSLGQGGNTEAFF. Written as DNA, the CDR3 is TGTGCCAGCAGCTTAGGACAGGGAGGGAACACTGAAGCTTTCTTT.

The chain employs TRBV6-4 and TRBJ2-1; 7 bases match TRBD2. CDR3 size: 14 residues. Germline trimming cut 6 bases from V and 9 bases from J; bases unmatched to any gene: 11. Germline V gives CDR1 MRHNA, CDR2 SNTAGT. CDR3 sequence reads: CASRRERSLGEQFF. In nucleotides, the CDR3 is TGTGCCAGCAGGCGGGAGAGGTCCTTGGGTGAGCAGTTCTTC.

This clone was found a few times. This chain links TRBV11-2 with TRBJ1-3; D is uncertain. CDR3 length: 12 residues. V dropped 3 bases and J dropped 5 bases, with 5 bases sitting between them. Germline CDR1 SGHAT, CDR2 FQNNGV. CDR3 residues: CASSFSRNTIYF. CDR3 DNA sequence: TGTGCCAGCAGCTTCTCCCGAAACACCATATATTTT.

This clone occurred a few times. A clone one base away is much larger, so this may be a read error. Distinct nucleotide sequences in the sample also encode this CDR3. The chain has TRBV30 and TRBJ1-1, with D possibly TRBD1 on 6 matching bases. V was trimmed by 0 bases and J by 3 bases, leaving 8 bases between them. Germline V gene lookup returns CDR1 GTSNPN and CDR2 SVGIG (reference sequence). The CDR3 runs to 13 residues. The CDR3 DNA follows: TGTGCCTGGAGTGTACAGGGCGACACTGAAGCTTTCTTT. It encodes CAWSVQGDTEAFF.

The V gene is TRBV7-2, the J gene TRBJ2-2; 11 nucleotides line up with TRBD2. Losses at the gene ends were 3 bases for V and 3 bases for J; bases not matched to a gene: 3. The CDR3 sequence is 16 residues long. Germline assignment: CDR1 SGHTA and CDR2 FQGNSA. The DNA for the CDR3 is TGTGCCAGCAGCTTCATAGCGGGGGGGTACACCGGGGAGCTGTTTTTT. It yields the protein CASSFIAGGYTGELFF.

The chain has TRBV5-1 and TRBJ2-5, with a tentative D call TRBD1 (6 bases). Looked up from germline, CDR1 is SGHRS and CDR2 is YFSETQ. The CDR3 has 15 residues. V was shortened by 4 bases and J by 1 base, with 14 bases between the two germline ends. CDR3 bases: TGCGCCAGCAGCGCGACACAGGGTATCCAAGAGACCCAGTACTTC. Amino acids: CASSATQGIQETQYF.